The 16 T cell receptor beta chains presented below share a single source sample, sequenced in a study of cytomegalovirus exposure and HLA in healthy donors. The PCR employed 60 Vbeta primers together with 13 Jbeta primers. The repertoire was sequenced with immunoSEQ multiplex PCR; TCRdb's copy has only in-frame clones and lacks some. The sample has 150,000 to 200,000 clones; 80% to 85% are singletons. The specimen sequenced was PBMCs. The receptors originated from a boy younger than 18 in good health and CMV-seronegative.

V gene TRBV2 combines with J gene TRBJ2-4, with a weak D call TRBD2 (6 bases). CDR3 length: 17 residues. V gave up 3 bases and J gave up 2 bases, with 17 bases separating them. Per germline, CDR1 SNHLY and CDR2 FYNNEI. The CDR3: CASSDPLRGVPKNIQYF. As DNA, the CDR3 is TGTGCCAGCAGTGACCCACTGCGCGGGGTACCCAAAAACATTCAGTACTTC.

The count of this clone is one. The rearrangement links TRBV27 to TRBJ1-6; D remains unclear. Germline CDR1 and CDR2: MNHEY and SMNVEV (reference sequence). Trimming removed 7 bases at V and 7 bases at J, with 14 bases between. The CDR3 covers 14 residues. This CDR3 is CASKPGPPNSPLHF. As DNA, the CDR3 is TGTGCCAGCAAACCAGGCCCTCCAAATTCACCCCTCCACTTT.

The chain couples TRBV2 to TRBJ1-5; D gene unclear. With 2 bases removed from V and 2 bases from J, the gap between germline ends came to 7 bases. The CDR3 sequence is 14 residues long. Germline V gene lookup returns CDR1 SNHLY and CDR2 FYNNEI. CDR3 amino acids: CASSETRGNQPQHF. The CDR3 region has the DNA TGTGCCAGCAGTGAAACGCGGGGCAATCAGCCCCAGCATTTT.

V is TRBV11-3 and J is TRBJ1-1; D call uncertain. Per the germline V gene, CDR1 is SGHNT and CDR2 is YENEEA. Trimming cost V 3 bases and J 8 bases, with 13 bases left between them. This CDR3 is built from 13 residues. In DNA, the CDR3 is TGTGCCAGCAGCTTGGGCGGGTTCCAGGAAGCTTTCTTT. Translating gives CASSLGGFQEAFF.

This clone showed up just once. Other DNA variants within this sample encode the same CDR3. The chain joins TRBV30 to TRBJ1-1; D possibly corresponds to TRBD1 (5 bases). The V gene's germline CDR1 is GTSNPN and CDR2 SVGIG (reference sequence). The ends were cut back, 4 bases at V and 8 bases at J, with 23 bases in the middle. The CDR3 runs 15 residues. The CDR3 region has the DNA TGTGCCTGGACCCTGCGGGGACGGGGGGAACGAGAAGCTTTCTTT. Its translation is CAWTLRGRGEREAFF. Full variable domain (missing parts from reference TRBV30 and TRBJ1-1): SQTIHQWPATLVQPVGSPLSLECTVEGTSNPNLYWYRQAAGRGLQLLFYSVGIGQISSEVPQNLSASRPQDRQFILSSKKLLLSDSGFYLCAWTLRGRGEREAFFGQGTRLTVV.

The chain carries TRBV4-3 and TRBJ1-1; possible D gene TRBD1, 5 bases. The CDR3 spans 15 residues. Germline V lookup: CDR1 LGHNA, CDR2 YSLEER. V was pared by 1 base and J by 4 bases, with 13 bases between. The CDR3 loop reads CASSQVAGVGTEAFF. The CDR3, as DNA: TGCGCCAGCAGCCAAGTTGCGGGGGTTGGCACTGAAGCTTTCTTT.

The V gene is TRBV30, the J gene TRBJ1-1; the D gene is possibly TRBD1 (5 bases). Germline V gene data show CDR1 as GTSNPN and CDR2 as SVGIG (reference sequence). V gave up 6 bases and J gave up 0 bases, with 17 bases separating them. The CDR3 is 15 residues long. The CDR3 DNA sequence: TGTGCCTGTTCAACGACGGCCAGGGTGAACACTGAAGCTTTCTTT. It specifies CACSTTARVNTEAFF.

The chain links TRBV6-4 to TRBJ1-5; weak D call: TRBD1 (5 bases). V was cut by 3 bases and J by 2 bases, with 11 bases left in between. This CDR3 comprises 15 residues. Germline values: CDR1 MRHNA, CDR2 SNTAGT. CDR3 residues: CASSENGGGNQPQHF. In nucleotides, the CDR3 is TGTGCCAGCAGTGAAAACGGGGGAGGCAATCAGCCCCAGCATTTT.

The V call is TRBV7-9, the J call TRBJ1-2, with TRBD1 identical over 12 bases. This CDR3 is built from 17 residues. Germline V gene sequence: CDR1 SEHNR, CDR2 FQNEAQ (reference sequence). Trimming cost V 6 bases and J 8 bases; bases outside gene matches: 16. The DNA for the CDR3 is TGTGCCAGCAGAGTAGACCGAGAGGGACAGGGGGCGGGCGGCTACACCTTC. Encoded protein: CASRVDREGQGAGGYTF.

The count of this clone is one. In nucleotides, the CDR3 is TGTGCCAGCAGCCCCGGGAGTACATATGGCTACACCTTC. Encoded protein: CASSPGSTYGYTF. V usage is TRBV9 and J usage is TRBJ1-2; D remains unclear. The CDR3 is 13 residues long. In germline, CDR1 is SGDLS, CDR2 YYNGEE. Trimming cost V 4 bases and J 5 bases, with 12 bases left between them.

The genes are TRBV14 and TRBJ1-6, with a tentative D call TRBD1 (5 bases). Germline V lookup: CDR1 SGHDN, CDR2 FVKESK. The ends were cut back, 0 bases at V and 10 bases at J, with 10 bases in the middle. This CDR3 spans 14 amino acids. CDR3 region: CASSQDRGGSPLHF. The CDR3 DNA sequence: TGTGCCAGCAGCCAAGACCGCGGGGGGTCACCCCTCCACTTT. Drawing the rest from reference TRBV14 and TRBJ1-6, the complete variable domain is EAGVTQFPSHSVIEKGQTVTLRCDPISGHDNLYWYRRVMGKEIKFLLHFVKESKQDESGMPNNRFLAERTGGTYSTLKVQPAELEDSGVYFCASSQDRGGSPLHFGNGTRLTVT.

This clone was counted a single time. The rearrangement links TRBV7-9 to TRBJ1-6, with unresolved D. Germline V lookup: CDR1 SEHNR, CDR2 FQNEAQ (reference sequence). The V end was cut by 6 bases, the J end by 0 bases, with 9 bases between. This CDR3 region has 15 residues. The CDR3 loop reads CASRVGSSYNSPLHF. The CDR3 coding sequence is TGTGCCAGCAGGGTAGGGAGCTCCTATAATTCACCCCTCCACTTT.

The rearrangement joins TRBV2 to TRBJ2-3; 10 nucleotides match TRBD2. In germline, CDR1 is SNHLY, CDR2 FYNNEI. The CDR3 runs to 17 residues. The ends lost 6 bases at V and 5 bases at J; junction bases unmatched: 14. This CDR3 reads CASSQLRTSGAGDTQYF. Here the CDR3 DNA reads TGTGCCAGCAGCCAACTTCGTACTAGCGGGGCGGGAGATACGCAGTATTTT.

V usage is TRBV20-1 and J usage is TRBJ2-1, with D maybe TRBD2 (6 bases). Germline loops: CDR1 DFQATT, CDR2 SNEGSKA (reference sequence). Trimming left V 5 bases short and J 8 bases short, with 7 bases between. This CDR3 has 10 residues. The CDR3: CSARRDEQFF. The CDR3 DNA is TGCAGTGCTCGGAGGGATGAGCAGTTCTTC.

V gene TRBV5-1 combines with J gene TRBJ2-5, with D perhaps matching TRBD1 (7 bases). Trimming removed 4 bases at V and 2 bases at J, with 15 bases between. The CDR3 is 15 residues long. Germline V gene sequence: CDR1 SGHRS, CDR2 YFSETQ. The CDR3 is CASSPRGDRQETQYF. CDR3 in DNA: TGCGCCAGCAGCCCAAGGGGGGACAGACAAGAGACCCAGTACTTC.

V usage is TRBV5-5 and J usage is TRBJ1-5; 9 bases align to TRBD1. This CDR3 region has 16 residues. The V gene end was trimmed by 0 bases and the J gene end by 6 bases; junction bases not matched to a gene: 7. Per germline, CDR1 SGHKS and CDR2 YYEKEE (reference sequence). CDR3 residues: CASSLVVDRGAQPQHF. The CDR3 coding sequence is TGTGCCAGCAGCTTGGTTGTGGACAGGGGTGCTCAGCCCCAGCATTTT.